This T cell receptor (beta chain) was recovered during a study of CD8 T cells in ankylosing spondylitis. The study, taken as a whole, reports: Clones linked with disease were CD8+ and fairly uncommon in the peripheral blood. There were earlier reports of some motif variants in reactive arthritis synovial fluid and blood.

The length of the CDR3 is 11 residues. V lost 2 bases to trimming and J lost 5 bases, with 6 bases between them. Germline CDR1 is DFQATT and CDR2 is SNEGSKA (reference sequence). TCRdb redid the calling of the 5' RACE reads with MiXCR, one entry per CDR3 protein. The table has around 210,000 distinct CDR3 sequences, 7.5% to 9.5% seen once; the top ten hold around 4.4%. This clonotype was recorded at least ten times. Its specificity is unknown. The rearrangement links TRBV20-1 to TRBJ2-5; D is ambiguous. The sample comprised blood, either unsorted or a sorted T cell fraction (not recorded which). The sequence came from a female donor with ankylosing spondylitis or in good health (not recorded which). The CDR3 is CSARILETQYF. The CDR3 DNA is TGCAGTGCTAGAATTTTGGAGACCCAGTACTTC.